The 14 T cell receptor beta chains listed next were all sequenced from one sample in a study of post-analysis software for immune sequencing data (dated by TCRdb to 2015 to 2017). General findings and caveats noted by the study authors: A handful of TRBV segments, including TRBV5-6, TRBV5-1 and TRBV20-1, were significantly more frequent in patients than controls.

Libraries came from PCR. Sequencing was carried out with an Illumina HiSeq 2500. Unique molecular identifiers were incorporated into TCR beta cDNA libraries to reduce PCR and sequencing biases. TCRdb trimmed public reads at Q25 via fastp, called clones via MiXCR and kept in-frame beta chains. Every CDR3 protein is listed once, alongside the most common genes and DNA of its rows. For this sample the table gives about 540,000 distinct CDR3 sequences, of which 30% to 40% were detected only once. The ten biggest clones cover around 6% of the sample. Antigen specificity for these receptors is unknown. The sequencing input was blood. These receptors all come from a girl younger than 18 with multiple sclerosis.

There are a few counts of this clonotype. V gene TRBV6-4 combines with J gene TRBJ2-3; 9 bases align to TRBD1. Germline CDR1 and CDR2: MRHNA and SNTAGT. The CDR3 loop spans 13 amino acids. The V gene end was trimmed by 1 base and the J gene end by 10 bases; junction bases not matched to a gene: 3. CDR3 protein: CASSDYRTGAQYF. In nucleotides, the CDR3 is TGTGCCAGCAGTGACTATAGGACAGGGGCGCAGTATTTT.

Concerning this clonotype itself: This may stem from a read error, because a much larger clone lies one nucleotide away. The V call is TRBV10-3, the J call TRBJ2-2; 8 nucleotides align to TRBD1. Germline V gene sequence: CDR1 ENHRY, CDR2 SYGVKD. V trimming: 10 bases; J trimming: 1 base; junction bases outside the gene matches: 2. The CDR3 runs to 13 residues. The CDR3 reads CATGTGNTGELFF. Written as DNA, the CDR3 is TGTGCCACCGGGACAGGGAACACCGGGGAGCTGTTTTTT.

This clonotype was counted a few times. The J gene is TRBJ2-6, the V gene TRBV5-1, with 8 bases identical to TRBD1. The CDR3 has 17 amino acids. With 3 bases clipped from V and 9 bases from J, the junction kept 14 bases outside the gene matches. Germline V gene sequence: CDR1 SGHRS, CDR2 YFSETQ. The CDR3 DNA sequence: TGCGCCAGCAGCTCAGGGGGCGCCTCCTCGTGGGACAACGTCCTGACTTTC. Protein sequence: CASSSGGASSWDNVLTF.

The chain links TRBV6-6 to TRBJ2-3, with 11 bases lining up with TRBD1. CDR1 is MNHNY, CDR2 SVGAGI, per germline (reference sequence). The CDR3 spans 16 residues. V lost 6 bases and J lost 5; bases outside the gene matches: 10. The CDR3 nucleotides read TGTGCCAGCAGCACGAGCCGGGACAGGGGGGAAGATACGCAGTATTTT. Residues: CASSTSRDRGEDTQYF.

This rearrangement joins TRBV6-6 to TRBJ1-3; perhaps TRBD1 as D (5 bases). Germline V gene data show CDR1 as MNHNY and CDR2 as SVGAGI (reference sequence). V lost 8 bases and J lost 0, with 14 bases in between. The CDR3 length is 15 residues. The CDR3 DNA follows: TGTGCCAGCCATGGGTCAGGGTCCTCTGGAAACACCATATATTTT. Translated, it gives CASHGSGSSGNTIYF.

This rearrangement joins TRBV4-1 to TRBJ2-5; D may match TRBD1 or TRBD2 (6 bases each). The CDR3 sequence is 14 residues long. V was pared by 2 bases and J by 5 bases, with 12 bases between. Germline CDR1 reads MGHRA; CDR2 reads YSYEKL. CDR3 loop: CASSQTGAGETQYF. The CDR3 nucleotides read TGCGCCAGCAGCCAAACGGGGGCAGGGGAGACCCAGTACTTC.

This clonotype came up a few times. The chain is built from TRBV12-3 or TRBV12-4 and TRBJ2-3; no reliable D call. V dropped 5 bases and J dropped 6 bases, with 6 bases sitting between them. This CDR3 is built from 11 residues. The DNA for the CDR3 is TGTGCCAGCAGTGAGGTGGATACGCAGTATTTT. Translated: CASSEVDTQYF.

This chain uses TRBV20-1 with TRBJ2-5, with TRBD1 matching 8 bases. Germline loops: CDR1 DFQATT, CDR2 SNEGSKA (reference sequence). The trim removed 5 bases at V and 3 bases at J, leaving 5 bases unmatched. The CDR3 has 13 residues. The CDR3 DNA is TGCAGTGCTGAGACAGGGGCTGAAGAGACCCAGTACTTC. Protein sequence: CSAETGAEETQYF.

The V and J genes are TRBV15 and TRBJ1-5; maybe TRBD1 (5 bases). Trimming stripped 1 base from V and 2 bases from J, with 9 bases between. This CDR3 comprises 15 residues. Germline CDR1 reads LNHNV; CDR2 reads YYDKDF (reference sequence). The CDR3 nucleotides read TGTGCCACCAGCAGAGGGAGGGACGGCAATCAGCCCCAGCATTTT. Translating it yields CATSRGRDGNQPQHF.

The chain uses TRBV7-9 and TRBJ1-1, with 8 bases lining up with TRBD1. Trimming at V came to 7 bases and at J to 1 base, leaving 11 bases not matched to a gene. The CDR3 consists of 16 residues. Per germline, CDR1 SEHNR and CDR2 FQNEAQ (reference sequence). CDR3 DNA sequence: TGTGCCAGCATCAACCTCAGGGGGCAGGAGAACACTGAAGCTTTCTTT. Its protein is CASINLRGQENTEAFF.

The V call is TRBV20-1, the J call TRBJ1-4; D is perhaps TRBD1 (5 bases). Germline CDR1 and CDR2: DFQATT and SNEGSKA (reference sequence). V lost 0 bases and J lost 10, with 15 bases in between. The CDR3 has 14 amino acids. CDR3 loop: CSARDTGGRVKLFF. Written as DNA, the CDR3 is TGCAGTGCTAGAGATACGGGGGGACGGGTAAAACTGTTTTTT.

The V gene is TRBV6-5, the J gene TRBJ2-6; D remains unclear. This CDR3 is 14 amino acids long. V was cut by 2 bases and J by 5 bases, with 7 bases left in between. CDR1 is MNHEY and CDR2 is SVGAGI in the germline V gene. CDR3 DNA sequence: TGTGCCAGCAGTTACATCGACAGGGCCAACGTCCTGACTTTC. Amino acids: CASSYIDRANVLTF.

This chain connects TRBV5-1 to TRBJ1-1, with D possibly being TRBD1 (5 bases). V lost 3 bases and J lost 4, with 13 bases in between. The germline V gene encodes CDR1 SGHRS and CDR2 YFSETQ. The CDR3 loop spans 14 amino acids. The CDR3 reads CASSSGTLGTEAFF. As DNA, the CDR3 is TGCGCCAGCAGCTCCGGGACCTTGGGCACTGAAGCTTTCTTT.

The chain joins TRBV3-1 to TRBJ1-4, with 12 bases that match TRBD1. Looked up from germline, CDR1 is LGHDT and CDR2 is YNNKEL (reference sequence). The CDR3 consists of 15 residues. J was trimmed by 7 bases and V by 4 bases; bases with no gene match: 4. CDR3 amino acids: CASSPGTGGFEKLFF. As DNA, the CDR3 is TGTGCCAGCAGCCCGGGGACAGGGGGCTTTGAAAAACTGTTTTTT. The variable domain in full, with the rest retrieved from reference TRBV3-1 and TRBJ1-4, is DTAVSQTPKYLVTQMGNDKSIKCEQNLGHDTMYWYKQDSKKFLKIMFSYNNKELIINETVPNRFSPKSPDKAHLNLHINSLELGDSAVYFCASSPGTGGFEKLFFGSGTQLSVL.